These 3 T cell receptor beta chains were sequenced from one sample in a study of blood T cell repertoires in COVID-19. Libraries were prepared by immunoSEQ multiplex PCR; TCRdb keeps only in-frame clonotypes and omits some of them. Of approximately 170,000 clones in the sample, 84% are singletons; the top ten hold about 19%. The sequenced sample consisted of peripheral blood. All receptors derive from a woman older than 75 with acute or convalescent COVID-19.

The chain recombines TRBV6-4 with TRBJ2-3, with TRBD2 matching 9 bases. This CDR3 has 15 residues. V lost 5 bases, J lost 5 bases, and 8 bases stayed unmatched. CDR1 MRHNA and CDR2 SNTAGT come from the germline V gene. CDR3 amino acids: CASSPGAGGRDTQYF. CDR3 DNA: TGTGCCAGCAGTCCCGGTGCGGGGGGGAGAGATACGCAGTATTTT.

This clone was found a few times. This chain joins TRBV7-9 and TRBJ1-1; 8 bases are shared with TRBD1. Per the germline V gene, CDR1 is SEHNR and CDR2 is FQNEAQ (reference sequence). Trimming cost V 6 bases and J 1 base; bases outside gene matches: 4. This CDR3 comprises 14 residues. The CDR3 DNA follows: TGTGCCAGCAGATATACAGGGGGGAACACTGAAGCTTTCTTT. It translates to CASRYTGGNTEAFF. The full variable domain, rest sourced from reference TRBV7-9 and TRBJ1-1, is DTGVSQNPRHKITKRGQNVTFRCDPISEHNRLYWYRQTLGQGPEFLTYFQNEAQLEKSRLLSDRFSAERPKGSFSTLEIQRTEQGDSAMYLCASRYTGGNTEAFFGQGTRLTVV.

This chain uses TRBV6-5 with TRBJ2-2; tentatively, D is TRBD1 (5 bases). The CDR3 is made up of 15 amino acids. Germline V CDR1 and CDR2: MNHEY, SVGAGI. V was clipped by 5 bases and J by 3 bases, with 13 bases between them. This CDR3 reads CASSRASGYTGELFF. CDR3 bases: TGTGCCAGCAGTCGCGCCTCAGGGTACACCGGGGAGCTGTTTTTT.